The clone carrying this T cell receptor beta chain has ten or more counts. Amplification yielded TCR beta CDR3 regions, with RNA transcripts as the source. Carried out on the TCR CDR3, a first-round RT-PCR used the HTBI primer set. In TCRdb, the multiplex PCR reads were re-called with MiXCR into one record per CDR3 protein. This sample yields 300,000 to 450,000 distinct CDR3 sequences, of which roughly 14% are seen a single time; roughly 20% belongs to the top ten. The data originate from a study of T cells in Graves' hyperthyroidism and ophthalmopathy. V was clipped by 2 bases and J by 4 bases; unmatched bases: 5. The CDR3 extends over 15 amino acids.

J is TRBJ2-3 and V is TRBV12-3 or TRBV12-4; 8 nucleotides agree with TRBD2. This TCR came from a man aged 25-45 years with Graves' hyperthyroidism that later progressed to Graves' ophthalmopathy. The specimen sequenced was blood. The CDR3 spells CASSLNGGGADTQYF. In DNA, the CDR3 is TGTGCCAGCAGTTTAAACGGGGGGGGGGCAGATACGCAGTATTTT.